This T cell receptor beta chain was obtained from a study of control samples from healthy donors and cancer patients. Only in-frame clones appear in the TCRdb table, and some are missing; sequencing was by immunoSEQ multiplex PCR. The profile shows about 98,000 clones, about four fifths of them singletons. V was trimmed by 2 bases and J by 5 bases, leaving 7 bases between them. Germline-derived CDR1 and CDR2 are MNHEY and SMNVEV (reference sequence). The CDR3 is made up of 14 amino acids. Sequenced material: blood. This TCR derives from a man in his fifties or sixties in good health. The V call is TRBV27, the J call TRBJ1-6; D gene ambiguous. The CDR3 DNA sequence: TGTGCCAGCAGTTTACCACAACATAATTCACCCCTCCACTTT. It yields the protein CASSLPQHNSPLHF.